This T cell receptor beta chain emerged from a study of control samples from healthy donors and cancer patients. This table comes from immunoSEQ multiplex PCR, and its TCRdb copy is limited to in-frame clones, with some not included. The sample lists tens of thousands of clones, roughly 92% occurring once. This CDR3 has 14 amino acids. CDR1 SGDLS and CDR2 YYNGEE come from the germline V gene. Trimming left V 0 bases short and J 7 bases short, with 8 bases between. The TCR was taken from a man between 25 and 39 years old with colorectal cancer. The V and J genes are TRBV9 and TRBJ1-6; unclear D gene. Input material: PBMCs. The CDR3: CASSVVSGNSPLHF. In nucleotides, the CDR3 is TGTGCCAGCAGCGTAGTATCGGGGAATTCACCCCTCCACTTT.